The 3 T cell receptor beta chains listed next were all sequenced from one sample in a study of T cells in tumors after PD-1 blockade. Sequencing was performed with immunoSEQ multiplex PCR; in TCRdb, only in-frame clones are kept and a portion is missing. Of around 14,000 clones in the sample, approximately 73% were seen once. The sequencing here drew on tumor tissue, taken after anti-PD-1 treatment. These receptor sequences come from a human donor with cutaneous squamous cell carcinoma.

This clone was counted only a few times. This chain connects TRBV6-2 or TRBV6-3 to TRBJ1-5, with 8 bases matching TRBD1. Per germline, CDR1 MNHEY and CDR2 SVGEGT. V trimming: 0 bases; J trimming: 0 bases; junction bases outside the gene matches: 7. The CDR3 covers 18 residues. CDR3 in DNA: TGTGCCAGCAGTTACTCACCGGGACAGGAATATAGCAATCAGCCCCAGCATTTT. This gives the protein CASSYSPGQEYSNQPQHF.

CDR3 bases: TGTGCCAGCAGCTTGGTAGGGGACTCCCAAGAGACCCAGTACTTC. Translation: CASSLVGDSQETQYF. V and J are TRBV5-6 and TRBJ2-5, with D possibly being TRBD2 (6 bases). V dropped 0 bases and J dropped 1 base, with 10 bases sitting between them. The CDR3 spans 15 residues. Germline CDR1 is SGHDT and CDR2 is YYEEEE.

This chain links TRBV10-2 with TRBJ2-7; perhaps TRBD1 as D (5 bases). Germline V gene sequence: CDR1 WSHSY, CDR2 SAAADI. This CDR3 contains 12 residues. V was trimmed by 7 bases and J by 4 bases, leaving 11 bases between them. In DNA form, the CDR3 reads TGCGCCAGCAACTCCCAGGGTTACGAGCAGTACTTC. Its translation: CASNSQGYEQYF.